The TCR beta chain described here comes from a study of OX40 agonist ivuxolimab in advanced cancers. Study details: Hepatocellular carcinoma, melanoma, renal cell or head and neck cancer was diagnosed in the dose-escalation patients. With a range of roughly 20 to 80, age averaged approximately 60 years, and about 80% were male.

V gave up 0 bases and J gave up 4 bases, with 9 bases separating them. Germline V gives CDR1 LNHNV, CDR2 YYDKDF (reference sequence). The CDR3 covers 14 residues. In regard to this clone: Antigen unknown.

Study-level findings and limits: Expanded clones were, on average, more numerous in CD8+ T cells than in CD4+. A proportion of nonresponders additionally exhibited low normalized T-cell clonal expansion.

Here immunoSEQ multiplex PCR was the method, and the copy in TCRdb shows in-frame clones only, minus some. In the table there are around 92,000 clones, roughly 95% of which are singletons. The source is an adult with an advanced solid tumor such as melanoma, head and neck, liver or kidney cancer. Material: CD4+ or CD8+ T cells sorted from blood, obtained in a trial of the OX40 agonist ivuxolimab. This rearrangement joins TRBV15 to TRBJ1-2; weak D call: TRBD1 (6 bases). CDR3 in DNA: TGTGCCACCAGCAGAGATCGGACAGCCTATGGCTACACCTTC. Translated, it gives CATSRDRTAYGYTF. Combining the CDR3 with reference TRBV15 and TRBJ1-2 gives the whole variable domain DAMVIQNPRYQVTQFGKPVTLSCSQTLNHNVMYWYQQKSSQAPKLLFHYYDKDFNNEADTPDNFQSRRPNTSFCFLDIRSPGLGDTAMYLCATSRDRTAYGYTFGSGTRLTVV.